This TCR beta chain was sequenced during a study of T cells in Graves' hyperthyroidism and ophthalmopathy. RNA transcripts gave rise to amplified TCR beta CDR3 regions. Using the HTBI primer set, a first-round RT-PCR was run on the TCR CDR3. MiXCR, applied by TCRdb to the multiplex PCR reads, yields one record per CDR3 protein. This table has approximately 500,000 distinct CDR3 sequences, about half appearing once. Sample: peripheral blood or thyroid tissue (not recorded which). The receptor was derived from a young woman with Graves' hyperthyroidism.

This chain's CDR3 is CASSEGLDTQYF. In DNA form, the CDR3 reads TGTGCCAGCAGTGAGGGATTAGATACGCAGTATTTT. The rearrangement joins TRBV2 to TRBJ2-3; no clear D. The CDR3 loop spans 12 amino acids. CDR1 SNHLY and CDR2 FYNNEI come from the germline V gene. V lost 3 bases, J lost 5 bases, and 6 bases lay in between.